Sequencing of this T cell receptor (beta chain) was carried out in a study of T cell clonality in common variable immunodeficiency. Per germline, CDR1 KGHSH and CDR2 LQKENI. V was pared by 0 bases and J by 2 bases, with 11 bases between. CDR3 length equals 15 residues. This clone was seen ten or more times. The read halts 3 residues ahead of the CDR3 end, with the missing end drawn from the germline J gene. Sequencing used immunoSEQ multiplex PCR; TCRdb keeps in-frame clones, though not all of them. Singletons are absent from the sample, which has about 81,000 clones. The V call is TRBV18, the J call TRBJ2-7; no clear D gene. The receptor was derived from a person aged 18-69 years in good health. The sample comprised peripheral blood mononuclear cells. CDR3 in amino acids: CASSPPLSNAYEQYF. CDR3 DNA (partial): TGTGCCAGCTCACCACCACTGTCCAACGCCTACGAG.